This T cell receptor beta chain was sequenced for a study of CD8 T cells in Susac syndrome (dated by TCRdb to the late 2010s). About the study as a whole: Among the sequenced Susac syndrome patients, five or six had clinically active disease and under ten were in clinical remission. Whether CD8+ T cell activation and differentiation in Susac syndrome was antigen driven was tested using repertoire sequencing. At blood withdrawal, Susac syndrome patients were therapy-naive, treated with corticosteroids (with IVIg additionally given to some), or treated with IVIg alone. Paper-wide results and their limitations: The number of individuals in the TCR sequencing and HLA analysis was acknowledged as relatively small. In the CD4+ T cell repertoire of Susac syndrome patients, clonal expansion was not detected.

RNA was extracted using the RNeasy kit, and roughly 0.5 to 1 ug of the RNA was reverse transcribed with random hexamers. The immunoSEQ multiplex PCR assay, covering 54 Vbeta and 13 Jbeta segments, was used to amplify TCR beta CDR3 regions. Bias from PCR amplification was corrected by using a synthetic template baseline for primer optimization and for computational correction. The paper's processing steps were these. Reads were annotated to V, D and J genes per IMGT and analyzed with immunoSEQ Analyzer, keeping only productive sequences. Clonality was calculated as one minus the Shannon entropy normalized by log2 of the number of productive unique sequences. For each patient and control, public and private clones were evaluated among the 100 most prevalent clones. Clones were defined as Susac-specific if absent from the healthy and MS cohorts, from approximately 1,100 published viral clones and from other ImmuneACCESS disease sequences. TCRdb reanalyzed the raw reads on its own, using fastp at Q25 for trimming and MiXCR for clone calling, and kept in-frame beta chains. Every CDR3 protein is listed once, alongside the most common genes and DNA of its rows. Here the V and J calls rest on TCRdb's processing, not on the authors' analysis. The sample records under 200,000 distinct CDR3 sequences, more than 95% of which are singletons. Of the sample, less than 0.15% is held by the ten largest clones.

Remarks on this clonotype: Its antigen has not been determined. Base qualities are not provided; no much larger clone lies one nucleotide away.

Peripheral blood CD8+ and CD4+ T cells from healthy donors, Susac syndrome patients and multiple sclerosis patients were profiled by high-throughput TCR beta sequencing. Susac syndrome patients met recently defined diagnostic criteria for definite or probable disease. CD8+ TEMRA cells were enriched by FACS, while bulk CD8+ and CD4+ T cells were purified by magnetic negative isolation. Blood was drawn into EDTA tubes, processed within 24 hours, and PBMCs were isolated by density gradient centrifugation. PBMCs intended for TCR sequencing were frozen in liquid nitrogen and were later thawed in a 37 degrees C water bath. A purity of at least 90% was achieved for sorted or isolated CD4+, CD8+ and CD8+ TEMRA cells. Here V drops 7 bases and J drops 2 bases, and the junction holds 14 bases not matched to any gene. Including cysteine and phenylalanine, the CDR3 has 15 amino acids. The sequence is cut down to CDR3 DNA, 45 bases in frame from base 1. The germline V gene (reference sequence) specifies GTSNPN as CDR1 and SVGIG as CDR2.

The rearranged segments are TRBV30 and TRBJ2-7; the central 7 bases match TRBD1. This clonotype originated in a human donor with Susac syndrome. Material: CD4+ T cells from PBMCs. The base sequence is TGTGCCTCGAATAACCGACAGGGAAAGGCCTACGAGCAGTACTTC. This yields the protein CASNNRQGKAYEQYF.